This TCR beta chain appears in the sequencing data of a study of brain T cells in children with intractable seizures. The germline CDR1 and CDR2 sequences are MNHNS and SASEGT. The CDR3 length is 14 residues. V shed 3 bases and J shed 7 bases, with 15 bases lying between them. TCRdb's copy holds only in-frame clones and misses some; the assay was immunoSEQ multiplex PCR. Among about 110,000 clones, 94% were seen once, and the ten largest hold more than 3%. The chain combines TRBV6-1 with TRBJ1-1; possible D gene TRBD1, 5 bases. The sequenced sample was peripheral blood, obtained at surgery. This sequence was found in a boy younger than two with hemimegalencephaly and intractable seizures. The DNA for the CDR3 is TGTGCCAGCAGTGAGGGTAGACAGACAAGTGAAGCTTTCTTT. It translates to CASSEGRQTSEAFF.